Listed here are 13 T cell receptor beta chains from one sample, sequenced in a study of shared clonotypes between healthy human individuals. Method: immunoSEQ multiplex PCR; TCRdb's copy keeps in-frame clones and lacks some. Here the sample spans 2 million to 2.5 million clones, roughly 92% being singletons. The specimen sequenced was naive CD4+ T cells from PBMCs. The subset is: CD45RA+ positively selected. The origin of the receptors is a man aged 18 to 30 in good health. Some clones in this sample may be carry-over from other donors' samples.

The V and J genes are TRBV10-3 and TRBJ2-7, with D unclear. The V gene's germline CDR1 is ENHRY and CDR2 SYGVKD. Trimming pared 0 bases from V and 3 bases from J, leaving 6 bases between. CDR3 length equals 13 residues. CDR3 sequence (DNA): TGTGCCATCAGTGAGTCAACAGTCTACGAGCAGTACTTC. This sequence encodes CAISESTVYEQYF.

The chain employs TRBV28 and TRBJ2-2; D might be TRBD1 (6 bases). V was shortened by 3 bases and J by 13 bases, with 21 bases between the two germline ends. The germline CDR1 and CDR2 sequences are MDHEN and SYDVKM. The CDR3 length is 15 residues. The CDR3 region is CASSLSTGQGLRLFF. In DNA, the CDR3 is TGTGCCAGCAGTTTGTCGACAGGCCAGGGTCTCCGGCTGTTTTTT.

The rearrangement uses TRBV5-8 and TRBJ2-1; maybe TRBD1 (5 bases). The CDR3 loop spans 15 amino acids. Trimming left V 3 bases short and J 4 bases short, with 14 bases between. Germline loops: CDR1 SGHTS, CDR2 YDEGEE. The CDR3 DNA reads TGTGCCAGCAGCTCAGGGTTTGGAGAATACAATGAGCAGTTCTTC. As protein: CASSSGFGEYNEQFF.

The chain joins TRBV30 to TRBJ1-5, with 7 bases matching TRBD1. Germline V CDR1 and CDR2: GTSNPN, SVGIG (reference sequence). This CDR3 region has 17 residues. V lost 2 bases to trimming and J lost 2 bases; unmatched junction nucleotides: 12. The CDR3 is CAWSLDRTNGGNQPQHF. The CDR3 DNA reads as TGTGCCTGGAGTCTGGACAGGACAAACGGGGGCAATCAGCCCCAGCATTTT. The variable domain in full, with the rest retrieved from reference TRBV30 and TRBJ1-5, is SQTIHQWPATLVQPVGSPLSLECTVEGTSNPNLYWYRQAAGRGLQLLFYSVGIGQISSEVPQNLSASRPQDRQFILSSKKLLLSDSGFYLCAWSLDRTNGGNQPQHFGDGTRLSIL.

The chain combines TRBV5-1 with TRBJ2-1, with D possibly matching TRBD1 (6 bases). Germline loops: CDR1 SGHRS, CDR2 YFSETQ. V dropped 3 bases and J dropped 7 bases, with 17 bases sitting between them. The length of the CDR3 is 15 residues. The CDR3 loop is CASSYVQGQGNEQFF. The CDR3 region has the DNA TGCGCCAGCAGCTACGTTCAGGGGCAAGGGAATGAGCAGTTCTTC. Supplemented by reference TRBV5-1 and TRBJ2-1, the full variable domain reads KAGVTQTPRYLIKTRGQQVTLSCSPISGHRSVSWYQQTPGQGLQFLFEYFSETQRNKGNFPGRFSGRQFSNSRSEMNVSTLELGDSALYLCASSYVQGQGNEQFFGPGTRLTVL.

In the case of this clone: The sample has other DNA sequences that encode this CDR3 too. The CDR3 DNA reads TGTGCCAGCAGTTTCGACAGGGTGAGCACTGAAGCTTTCTTT. As protein: CASSFDRVSTEAFF. V gene TRBV5-6 combines with J gene TRBJ1-1; 7 positions agree with TRBD1. The CDR3 runs to 14 residues. Unmatched junction bases numbered 8, after V lost 5 bases and J lost 4 bases. Looked up from germline, CDR1 is SGHDT and CDR2 is YYEEEE.

The rearrangement joins TRBV15 to TRBJ2-3; D might be TRBD2 (6 bases). The germline V and J ends were trimmed by 2 bases and 3 bases, with 12 bases remaining between them. The CDR3 extends over 15 amino acids. Germline V gene sequence: CDR1 LNHNV, CDR2 YYDKDF (reference sequence). CDR3 amino acids: CATSRNSGLTDTQYF. The DNA for the CDR3 is TGTGCCACCAGCAGAAATAGCGGTTTAACAGATACGCAGTATTTT.

The chain links TRBV28 to TRBJ1-3; unclear D gene. Trimming removed 3 bases at V and 4 bases at J, with 13 bases between. The germline CDR1 and CDR2 sequences are MDHEN and SYDVKM. This CDR3 comprises 15 residues. The CDR3 region is CASSFGSVLGNTIYF. CDR3 DNA: TGTGCCAGCAGTTTCGGGTCGGTACTGGGAAACACCATATATTTT.

The rearrangement joins TRBV7-9 to TRBJ1-2; 8 bases agree with TRBD1. Looked up from germline, CDR1 is SEHNR and CDR2 is FQNEAQ (reference sequence). The CDR3 extends over 18 amino acids. J gave up 1 base and V 5 bases, and 15 bases lay outside the gene matches. The CDR3 DNA is TGTGCCAGCAGCCGGCTAGGGGACAGGTCACCTCTTAACTATGGCTACACCTTC. Translated: CASSRLGDRSPLNYGYTF.

The chain carries TRBV4-2 and TRBJ2-7; D is possibly TRBD1 or TRBD2 (5 bases each). The germline V gene encodes CDR1 LGHNA and CDR2 YNFKEQ. The length of the CDR3 is 15 residues. The V and J ends lost 5 bases and 6 bases respectively, with 20 bases between them. DNA of the CDR3: TGTGCCAGCAGCTGGAAACCGGGACCCGGCGCCGAGCAGTACTTC. Its protein is CASSWKPGPGAEQYF.

V usage is TRBV2 and J usage is TRBJ2-5, with 8 bases that match TRBD2. CDR3 length: 16 residues. CDR1 SNHLY and CDR2 FYNNEI come from the germline V gene. V gave up 6 bases and J gave up 0 bases; unmatched junction bases: 9. CDR3 residues: CASREGSSGYQETQYF. Written as DNA, the CDR3 is TGTGCCAGCAGGGAGGGTTCTAGCGGGTACCAAGAGACCCAGTACTTC.

The CDR3 region has the DNA TGTGCCAGCAGTGACGAGTTTATTGGGTATGGCTACACCTTC. Its translation is CASSDEFIGYGYTF. The gene calls are TRBV2 and TRBJ1-2, with no clear D. The CDR3 consists of 14 residues. V lost 3 bases, J lost 5 bases, and 13 bases lay in between. Germline CDR1 reads SNHLY; CDR2 reads FYNNEI.

The V call is TRBV4-2, the J call TRBJ2-3; a possible D gene is TRBD2 (7 bases). The CDR3 is made up of 15 amino acids. Per germline, CDR1 LGHNA and CDR2 YNFKEQ. Trimming left V 7 bases short and J 3 bases short, with 17 bases between. This CDR3 is CASTGGVGFTDTQYF. The CDR3 nucleotides read TGTGCCAGCACGGGGGGCGTCGGGTTTACAGATACGCAGTATTTT.